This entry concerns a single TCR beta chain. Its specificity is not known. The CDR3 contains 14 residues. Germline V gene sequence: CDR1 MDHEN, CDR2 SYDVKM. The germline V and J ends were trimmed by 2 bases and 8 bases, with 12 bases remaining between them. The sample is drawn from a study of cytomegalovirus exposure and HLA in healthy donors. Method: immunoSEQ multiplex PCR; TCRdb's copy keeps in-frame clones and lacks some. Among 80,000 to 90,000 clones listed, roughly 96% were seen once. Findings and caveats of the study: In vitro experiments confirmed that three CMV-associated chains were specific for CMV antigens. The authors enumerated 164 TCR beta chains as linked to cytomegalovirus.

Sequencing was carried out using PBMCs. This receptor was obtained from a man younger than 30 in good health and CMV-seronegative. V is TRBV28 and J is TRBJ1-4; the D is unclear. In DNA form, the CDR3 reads TGTGCCAGCAGTTTAAGTCGGGGTGTGGAAAAACTGTTTTTT. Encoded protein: CASSLSRGVEKLFF. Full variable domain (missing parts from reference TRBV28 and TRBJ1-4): DVKVTQSSRYLVKRTGEKVFLECVQDMDHENMFWYRQDPGLGLRLIYFSYDVKMKEKGDIPEGYSVSREKKERFSLILESASTNQTSMYLCASSLSRGVEKLFFGSGTQLSVL.